This T cell receptor beta chain was recovered during a study of glioma-infiltrating T cells after dendritic cell vaccination. The immunoSEQ assay amplified TCRB CDR3 from up to roughly 2 ug DNA. The PCR used 60 V beta and 13 J beta primers. Assay used: immunoSEQ multiplex PCR; TCRdb lists only in-frame clones, some missing. In the table there are 80,000 to 95,000 clones, 85% of which are singletons. Germline lookup yields CDR1 SGHVS and CDR2 FQNEAQ. This CDR3 is 17 amino acids long. Deletions cut 1 base from V and 5 bases from J, with 20 bases between. As for time point: after dendritic cell vaccination, including at tumor progression/relapse.

The receptor's source is a human donor with glioblastoma. The rearrangement links TRBV7-8 to TRBJ1-2; tentative D call: TRBD1 (6 bases). This sample comprised blood, obtained after dendritic cell vaccination. DNA for the CDR3: TGTGCCAGCAGCTTAGTGTCGGACAGTCCGCTTGGATATGGCTACACCTTC. Its protein is CASSLVSDSPLGYGYTF.